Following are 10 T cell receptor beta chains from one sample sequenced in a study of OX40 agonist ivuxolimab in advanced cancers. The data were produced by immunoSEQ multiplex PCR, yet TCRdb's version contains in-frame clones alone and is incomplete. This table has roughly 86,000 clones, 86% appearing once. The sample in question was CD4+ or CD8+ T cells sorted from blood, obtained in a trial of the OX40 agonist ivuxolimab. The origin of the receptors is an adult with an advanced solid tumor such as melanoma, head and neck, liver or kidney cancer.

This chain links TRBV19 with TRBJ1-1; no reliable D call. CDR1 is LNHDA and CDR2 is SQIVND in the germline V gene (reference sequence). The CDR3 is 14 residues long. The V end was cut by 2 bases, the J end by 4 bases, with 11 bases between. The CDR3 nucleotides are TGTGCCAGTAGTATAAAGCCCCGGGGCACTGAAGCTTTCTTT. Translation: CASSIKPRGTEAFF.

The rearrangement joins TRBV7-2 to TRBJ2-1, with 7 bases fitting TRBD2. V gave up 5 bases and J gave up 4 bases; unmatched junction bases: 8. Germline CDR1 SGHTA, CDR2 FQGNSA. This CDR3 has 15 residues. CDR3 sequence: CASSPQGGVYNEQFF. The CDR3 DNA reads TGTGCCAGCAGCCCCCAGGGAGGGGTATACAATGAGCAGTTCTTC.

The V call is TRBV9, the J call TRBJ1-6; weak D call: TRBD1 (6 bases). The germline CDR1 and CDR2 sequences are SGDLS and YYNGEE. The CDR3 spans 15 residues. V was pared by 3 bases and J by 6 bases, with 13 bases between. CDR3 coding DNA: TGTGCCAGCAGCGACAGGGACATCCGTAATTCACCCCTCCACTTT. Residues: CASSDRDIRNSPLHF.

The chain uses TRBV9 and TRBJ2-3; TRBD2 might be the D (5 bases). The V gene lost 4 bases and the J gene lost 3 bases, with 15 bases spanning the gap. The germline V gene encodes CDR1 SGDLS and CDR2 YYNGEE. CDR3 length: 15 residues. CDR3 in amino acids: CASSPRPGTTDTQYF. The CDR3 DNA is TGTGCCAGCAGCCCCCGGCCGGGAACGACAGATACGCAGTATTTT.

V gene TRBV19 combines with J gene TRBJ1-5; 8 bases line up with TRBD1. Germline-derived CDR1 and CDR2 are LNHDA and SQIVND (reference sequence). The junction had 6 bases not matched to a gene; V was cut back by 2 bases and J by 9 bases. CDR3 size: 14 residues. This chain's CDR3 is CASSIQGAPRPQHF. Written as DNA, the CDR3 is TGTGCCAGTAGTATACAGGGGGCTCCCCGGCCCCAGCATTTT.

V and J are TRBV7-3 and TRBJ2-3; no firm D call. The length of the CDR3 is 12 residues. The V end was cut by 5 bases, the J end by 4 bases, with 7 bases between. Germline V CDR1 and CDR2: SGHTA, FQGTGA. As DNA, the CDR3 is TGTGCCAGCAGCCTCTATTCAGATACGCAGTATTTT. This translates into CASSLYSDTQYF.

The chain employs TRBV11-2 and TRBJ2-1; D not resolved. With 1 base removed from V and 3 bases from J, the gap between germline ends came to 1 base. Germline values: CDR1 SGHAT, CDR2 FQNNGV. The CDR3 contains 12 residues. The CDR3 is CASSLVYNEQFF. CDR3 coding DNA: TGTGCCAGCAGCTTAGTCTACAATGAGCAGTTCTTC.

The CDR3 DNA reads as TGTGCCTGGAGCGAATTCGGGAGCCACGTAGGCTACACCTTC. Its protein is CAWSEFGSHVGYTF. This sequence joins TRBV30 and TRBJ1-2; D unclear. V lost 3 bases and J lost 8, with 19 bases in between. The germline CDR1 and CDR2 sequences are GTSNPN and SVGIG (reference sequence). The CDR3 length is 14 residues. The full variable domain, rest sourced from reference TRBV30 and TRBJ1-2, is SQTIHQWPATLVQPVGSPLSLECTVEGTSNPNLYWYRQAAGRGLQLLFYSVGIGQISSEVPQNLSASRPQDRQFILSSKKLLLSDSGFYLCAWSEFGSHVGYTFGSGTRLTVV.

The CDR3 sequence: CASASLGGEGNTIYF. The DNA of the CDR3 is TGTGCCAGCGCATCTTTGGGGGGTGAAGGAAACACCATATATTTT. This sequence joins TRBV7-2 and TRBJ1-3; tentatively, D is TRBD1 (5 bases). There are 15 residues in the CDR3. Trimming took off 8 bases at V and 4 bases at J, with 18 bases between the two ends. Germline V gene lookup returns CDR1 SGHTA and CDR2 FQGNSA.

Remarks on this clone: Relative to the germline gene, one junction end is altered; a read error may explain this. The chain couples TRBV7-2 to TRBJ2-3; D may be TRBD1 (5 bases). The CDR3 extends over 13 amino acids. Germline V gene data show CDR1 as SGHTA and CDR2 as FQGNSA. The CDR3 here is CASSLGPTVTQYF. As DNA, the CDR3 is TGTGCCAGCAGCTTAGGGCCGACAGTTACGCAGTATTTT. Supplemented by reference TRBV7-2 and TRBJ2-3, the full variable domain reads GAGVSQSPSNKVTEKGKDVELRCDPISGHTALYWYRQSLGQGLEFLIYFQGNSAPDKSGLPSDRFSAERTGGSVSTLTIQRTQQEDSAVYLCASSLGPTVTQYFGPGTRLTVL.